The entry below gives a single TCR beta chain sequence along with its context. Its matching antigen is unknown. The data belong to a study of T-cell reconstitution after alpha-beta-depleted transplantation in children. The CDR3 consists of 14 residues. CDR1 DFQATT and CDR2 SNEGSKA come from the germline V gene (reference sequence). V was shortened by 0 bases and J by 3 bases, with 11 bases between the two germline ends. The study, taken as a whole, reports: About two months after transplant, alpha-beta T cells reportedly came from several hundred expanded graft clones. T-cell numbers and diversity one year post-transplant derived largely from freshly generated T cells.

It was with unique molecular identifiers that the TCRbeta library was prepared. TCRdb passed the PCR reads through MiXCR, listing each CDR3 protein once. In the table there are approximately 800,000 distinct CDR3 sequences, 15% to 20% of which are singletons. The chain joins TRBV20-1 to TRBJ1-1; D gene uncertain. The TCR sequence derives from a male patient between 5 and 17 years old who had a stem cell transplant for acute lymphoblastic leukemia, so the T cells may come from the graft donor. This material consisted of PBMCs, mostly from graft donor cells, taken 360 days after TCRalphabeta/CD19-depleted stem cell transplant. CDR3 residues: CSARDGRTYTEAFF. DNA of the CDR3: TGCAGTGCTAGAGATGGCAGAACCTACACTGAAGCTTTCTTT.